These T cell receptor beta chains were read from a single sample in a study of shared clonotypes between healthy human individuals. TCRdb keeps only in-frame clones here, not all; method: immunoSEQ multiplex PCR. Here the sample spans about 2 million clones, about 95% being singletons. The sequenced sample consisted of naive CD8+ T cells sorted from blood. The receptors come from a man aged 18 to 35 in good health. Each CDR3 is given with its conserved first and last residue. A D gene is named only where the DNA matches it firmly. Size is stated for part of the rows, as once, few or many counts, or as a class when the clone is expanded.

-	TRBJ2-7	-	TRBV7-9	CASSFKGLEYEQYF	TGTGCCAGCAGCTTCAAGGGATTAGAATACGAGCAGTACTTC
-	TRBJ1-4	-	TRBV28	CASSLARTNEKLFF	TGTGCCAGCAGTTTGGCGAGAACTAATGAAAAACTGTTTTTT
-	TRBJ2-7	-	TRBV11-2	CASSLDSQWDGAYEQYF	TGTGCCAGCAGCTTAGATAGTCAGTGGGACGGAGCCTACGAGCAGTACTTC
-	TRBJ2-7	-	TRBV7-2	CASSLGQIYEQYF	TGTGCCAGCAGCTTAGGGCAGATCTACGAGCAGTACTTC
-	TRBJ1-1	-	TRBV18	CASSQERTEAFF	TGTGCCAGCTCACAGGAGCGCACTGAAGCTTTCTTT
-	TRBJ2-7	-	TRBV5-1	CASSLLVAVSSYEQYF	TGCGCCAGCAGCTTGCTTGTCGCGGTAAGCTCCTACGAGCAGTACTTC
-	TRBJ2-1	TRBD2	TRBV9	CASSVEGASGGFYNEQFF	TGTGCCAGCAGCGTAGAAGGGGCTAGCGGGGGGTTCTACAATGAGCAGTTCTTC
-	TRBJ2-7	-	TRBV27	CASSLSSGEPYEQYF	TGTGCCAGCAGTTTATCGTCCGGGGAACCCTACGAGCAGTACTTC
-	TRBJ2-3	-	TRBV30	CAWSRTDTDTQYF	TGTGCCTGGAGTAGGACAGACACAGATACGCAGTATTTT
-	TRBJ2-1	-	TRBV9	CASSVGVYNEQFF	TGTGCCAGCAGCGTAGGTGTCTACAATGAGCAGTTCTTC
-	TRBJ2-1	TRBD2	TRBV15	CATSLTGGWQFF	TGTGCCACCAGTCTCACGGGGGGGTGGCAGTTCTTC
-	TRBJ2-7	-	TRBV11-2	CASSFTGQAYEQYF	TGTGCCAGCAGCTTCACGGGACAAGCCTACGAGCAGTACTTC
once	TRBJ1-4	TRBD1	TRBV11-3	CASSLANRGPVATNEKLFF	TGTGCCAGCAGCTTAGCGAACAGGGGGCCAGTAGCAACTAATGAAAAACTGTTTTTT
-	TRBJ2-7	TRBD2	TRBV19	CARSPGLALSYEQYF	TGTGCCAGGTCTCCGGGACTAGCGTTGTCCTACGAGCAGTACTTC
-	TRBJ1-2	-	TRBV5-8	CASSLGLLSQGYTF	TGTGCCAGCAGCTTGGGACTTCTCTCTCAAGGGTACACCTTC
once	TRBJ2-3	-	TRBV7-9	CASSPANTDTQYF	TGTGCCAGCAGCCCTGCCAACACAGATACGCAGTATTTT
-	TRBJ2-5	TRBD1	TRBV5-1	CATLRGLETQYF	TGCGCCACCTTGAGGGGGCTGGAGACCCAGTACTTC
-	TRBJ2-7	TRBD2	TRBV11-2	CASSLDPGGRSEQYF	TGTGCCAGCAGCTTAGATCCGGGGGGGAGATCCGAGCAGTACTTC
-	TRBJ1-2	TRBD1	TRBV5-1	CASSGEDRGSKGYTF	TGCGCCAGCAGCGGAGAGGACAGGGGTAGTAAGGGCTACACCTTC
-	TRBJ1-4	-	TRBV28	CASSLSFWDGNEKLFF	TGTGCCAGCAGTTTATCTTTCTGGGACGGCAATGAAAAACTGTTTTTT
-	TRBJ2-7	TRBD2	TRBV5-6	CASSLEWREGRYEQYF	TGTGCCAGCAGCTTGGAATGGCGGGAGGGCCGATATGAGCAGTACTTC
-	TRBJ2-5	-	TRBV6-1	CASSEAAMNLGETQYF	TGTGCCAGCAGTGAAGCGGCCATGAACCTCGGGGAGACCCAGTACTTC
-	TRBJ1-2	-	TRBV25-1	CASSEGLFYGYTF	TGTGCCAGCAGTGAAGGGCTCTTCTATGGCTACACCTTC